Below, 24 T cell receptor beta chains from the same sample are listed, as sequenced in a study of T cell responses to AZD1222 COVID-19 vaccine (dated by TCRdb to 2020 to 2022). The library relied on the immunoSEQ multiplex PCR assay. Sourced from immuneACCESS, this table was stored by TCRdb with only in-frame sequences that have V and J called. A share of the clones is absent; for the studies checked, an unresolved V gene accounts for under half, and the remainder has no known explanation. In all, the sample holds more than 60,000 clones, and about 79% of those were seen once. The ten largest clonotypes hold roughly 20% of the sample. In the paper's terms, the time point label means: baseline before first vaccination. The sample here was peripheral blood, taken on day 0 of AZD1222 vaccination. All receptors derive from an adult in good health.

This clone showed up just a few times. V usage is TRBV5-1 and J usage is TRBJ2-1, with 12 bases fitting TRBD2. V dropped 3 bases and J dropped 0; count of bases not matched to a gene: 4. Germline V gene data show CDR1 as SGHRS and CDR2 as YFSETQ. The CDR3 loop spans 17 amino acids. The CDR3 sequence is CASSSGLAGNSYNEQFF. CDR3 bases: TGCGCCAGCAGCTCCGGACTAGCGGGAAACTCCTACAATGAGCAGTTCTTC.

This clone was detected a few times. The CDR3 nucleotides read TGTGCCAGCAGGAGCCGGACAGCTGCCTATGGCTACACCTTC. It encodes CASRSRTAAYGYTF. V is TRBV5-6 and J is TRBJ1-2, with a possible D match to TRBD1 (6 bases). V shed 5 bases and J shed 4 bases, with 15 bases lying between them. The CDR3 sequence is 14 residues long. Germline loops: CDR1 SGHDT, CDR2 YYEEEE. Using reference TRBV5-6 and TRBJ1-2 for the parts outside the CDR3, the full variable domain is DAGVTQSPTHLIKTRGQQVTLRCSPKSGHDTVSWYQQALGQGPQFIFQYYEEEERQRGNFPDRFSGHQFPNYSSELNVNALLLGDSALYLCASRSRTAAYGYTFGSGTRLTVV.

The V gene is TRBV7-9, the J gene TRBJ1-4; 10 bases agree with TRBD1. This CDR3 has 15 residues. The V gene end was trimmed by 6 bases and the J gene end by 8 bases; junction bases not matched to a gene: 9. The germline V gene encodes CDR1 SEHNR and CDR2 FQNEAQ (reference sequence). CDR3 protein: CASRPSGQGSEKLFF. In DNA, the CDR3 is TGTGCCAGCAGGCCGTCGGGACAGGGGAGCGAAAAACTGTTTTTT.

This chain links TRBV11-2 with TRBJ2-7; D is unclear. The CDR3 is 14 residues long. V was trimmed by 0 bases and J by 0 bases, leaving 6 bases between them. Germline lookup yields CDR1 SGHAT and CDR2 FQNNGV. The CDR3 protein is CASSLDAFSYEQYF. The CDR3 nucleotides read TGTGCCAGCAGCTTAGACGCATTCTCCTACGAGCAGTACTTC.

This chain links TRBV7-2 with TRBJ1-5; D might be TRBD1 (6 bases). CDR3 length: 15 amino acids. Trimming took 3 bases from V and 3 from J, leaving 12 bases between them. Germline V gene sequence: CDR1 SGHTA, CDR2 FQGNSA. CDR3 protein: CASSFMTGDNQPQHF. CDR3 DNA sequence: TGTGCCAGCAGCTTTATGACAGGAGACAATCAGCCCCAGCATTTT.

The V call is TRBV12-5, the J call TRBJ2-3, with 14 positions matching TRBD2. Per germline, CDR1 LGHNT and CDR2 FRNRAP. V lost 6 bases to trimming and J lost 5 bases; unmatched junction nucleotides: 10. This CDR3 spans 17 amino acids. This CDR3 reads CASGPTTGTSGRDTQYF. As DNA, the CDR3 is TGTGCTAGTGGCCCTACGACGGGGACTAGCGGGAGAGATACGCAGTATTTT.

This rearrangement joins TRBV7-8 to TRBJ2-1; 10 bases map to TRBD2. J gave up 0 bases and V 5 bases, and 7 bases lay outside the gene matches. This CDR3 comprises 17 residues. Germline V gene sequence: CDR1 SGHVS, CDR2 FQNEAQ. Written as DNA, the CDR3 is TGTGCCAGCAGCGCTCTCCCTAGCGGGAGCTCCTACAATGAGCAGTTCTTC. This translates into CASSALPSGSSYNEQFF.

This chain connects TRBV12-3 or TRBV12-4 to TRBJ1-5; maybe TRBD1 (6 bases). This CDR3 is built from 12 residues. The germline V and J ends were trimmed by 5 bases and 10 bases, with 12 bases remaining between them. The CDR3 protein is CASSGGGGPQHF. The CDR3 DNA reads as TGTGCCAGCAGTGGGGGAGGGGGTCCCCAGCATTTT.

This clone occurred once. V gene TRBV15 combines with J gene TRBJ1-5; D gene uncertain. V lost 1 base to trimming and J lost 7 bases, with 5 bases between them. Germline CDR1 reads LNHNV; CDR2 reads YYDKDF (reference sequence). The CDR3 totals 12 residues. CDR3 region: CATSRARQPQHF. The CDR3 DNA is TGTGCCACCAGCAGAGCTAGACAGCCCCAGCATTTT.

J is TRBJ2-2 and V is TRBV5-4; TRBD1 is a possible D gene (5 bases). In germline, CDR1 is SGHNT, CDR2 YYREEE (reference sequence). V lost 10 bases and J 7 bases, leaving 20 bases between the germline ends. The length of the CDR3 is 14 residues. CDR3 DNA: TGTGCCGTAAGCAGGGTGGGATTTGGCGGGGAGCTGTTTTTT. Encoded protein: CAVSRVGFGGELFF.

The rearrangement links TRBV7-2 to TRBJ1-6; D gene uncertain. Germline CDR1 is SGHTA and CDR2 is FQGNSA. V lost 1 base to trimming and J lost 1 base, with 8 bases between them. CDR3 size: 16 residues. The CDR3 here is CASSLEWSSYNSPLHF. The CDR3 bases are TGTGCCAGCAGCTTAGAGTGGAGTTCCTATAATTCACCCCTCCACTTT.

This sequence joins TRBV6-2 or TRBV6-3 and TRBJ1-2; the match to TRBD1 covers 7 bases. CDR1 is MNHEY and CDR2 is SVGEGT in the germline V gene. V lost 2 bases to trimming and J lost 8 bases; unmatched junction nucleotides: 8. CDR3 size: 14 residues. The CDR3 nucleotides are TGTGCCAGCAGTTACGCTCAGGGGGTGAAGGGCTACACCTTC. This gives the protein CASSYAQGVKGYTF.

V and J are TRBV4-1 and TRBJ1-1; no clear D gene. The CDR3 loop spans 13 amino acids. In germline, CDR1 is MGHRA, CDR2 YSYEKL. The V end was cut by 4 bases, the J end by 2 bases, with 8 bases between. CDR3 DNA: TGCGCCAGCAGCCCCACAGTAAACACTGAAGCTTTCTTT. This translates into CASSPTVNTEAFF.

As for this clone: The identical CDR3 is also encoded by other nucleotide sequences in the sample. This chain joins TRBV28 and TRBJ1-2; 7 bases are a match to TRBD1. The CDR3 contains 15 residues. Germline trimming cut 5 bases from V and 0 bases from J; bases unmatched to any gene: 6. From germline, CDR1 is MDHEN and CDR2 SYDVKM. CDR3 in amino acids: CASSKLTGANYGYTF. The CDR3 nucleotides read TGTGCCAGCAGTAAACTCACAGGGGCTAACTATGGCTACACCTTC.

This chain uses TRBV5-1 with TRBJ2-3; the match to TRBD2 covers 13 bases. This CDR3 contains 16 residues. With 4 bases clipped from V and 2 bases from J, the junction kept 4 bases outside the gene matches. Germline-derived CDR1 and CDR2 are SGHRS and YFSETQ. The CDR3 region has the DNA TGCGCCAGCAGCAGGGGACTAGCGGGGACCACAGATACGCAGTATTTT. This codes for CASSRGLAGTTDTQYF.

This clone was picked up one time. The rearrangement joins TRBV20-1 to TRBJ1-1; maybe TRBD1 (6 bases). The ends were cut back, 3 bases at V and 5 bases at J, with 22 bases in the middle. Germline loops: CDR1 DFQATT, CDR2 SNEGSKA (reference sequence). The CDR3 covers 16 residues. The CDR3 protein is CSASKQQGSVRTEAFF. CDR3 coding DNA: TGCAGTGCTAGTAAACAACAGGGCTCGGTGAGGACTGAAGCTTTCTTT.

The rearrangement joins TRBV30 to TRBJ1-5, with 7 bases aligning to TRBD1. The germline gives CDR1 GTSNPN, CDR2 SVGIG (reference sequence). V dropped 3 bases and J dropped 4; count of bases not matched to a gene: 3. This CDR3 is built from 13 residues. CDR3 in amino acids: CAWRGQANQPQHF. CDR3 bases: TGTGCCTGGAGAGGACAGGCTAATCAGCCCCAGCATTTT.

This chain joins TRBV15 and TRBJ1-2, with a possible D match to TRBD1 (6 bases). The germline V and J ends were trimmed by 0 bases and 4 bases, with 12 bases remaining between them. Germline values: CDR1 LNHNV, CDR2 YYDKDF (reference sequence). The CDR3 length is 15 residues. Here the CDR3 reads CATSRDKTGLYGYTF. Written as DNA, the CDR3 is TGTGCCACCAGCAGAGATAAAACAGGGCTCTATGGCTACACCTTC. The full variable domain, in which reference TRBV15 and TRBJ1-2 provide the parts outside the CDR3, is DAMVIQNPRYQVTQFGKPVTLSCSQTLNHNVMYWYQQKSSQAPKLLFHYYDKDFNNEADTPDNFQSRRPNTSFCFLDIRSPGLGDTAMYLCATSRDKTGLYGYTFGSGTRLTVV.

The chain has TRBV7-2 and TRBJ2-7, with 13 positions matching TRBD2. The germline V gene has CDR1 SGHTA and CDR2 FQGNSA. Losses at the gene ends were 5 bases for V and 2 bases for J; bases not matched to a gene: 6. The CDR3 extends over 16 amino acids. The DNA for the CDR3 is TGTGCCAGCAGCCCATGGACTAGCGGGAGACCCTACGAGCAGTACTTC. As protein: CASSPWTSGRPYEQYF.

The chain carries TRBV5-8 and TRBJ2-5; 8 bases are a match to TRBD2. Unmatched junction bases numbered 13, after V lost 5 bases and J lost 10 bases. The V gene's germline CDR1 is SGHTS and CDR2 YDEGEE. The CDR3 is made up of 14 amino acids. The CDR3 DNA is TGTGCCAGCAGGCCCAGTCCGTTAGCGGGGAGCCAGTACTTC. It yields the protein CASRPSPLAGSQYF.

V usage is TRBV24-1 and J usage is TRBJ1-2, with 9 bases lining up with TRBD1. The V gene end was trimmed by 4 bases and the J gene end by 5 bases; junction bases not matched to a gene: 7. Germline V gene lookup returns CDR1 KGHDR and CDR2 SFDVKD. This CDR3 contains 15 residues. The CDR3 sequence: CATSDSTGGGYGYTF. In nucleotides, the CDR3 is TGTGCCACCAGTGACTCGACAGGGGGAGGGTATGGCTACACCTTC.

The chain couples TRBV7-9 to TRBJ1-2; D call uncertain. The CDR3 consists of 14 residues. Germline V gene data show CDR1 as SEHNR and CDR2 as FQNEAQ (reference sequence). Trimming left V 2 bases short and J 4 bases short, with 11 bases between. The CDR3 loop reads CASSLFDGTYGYTF. CDR3 nucleotide sequence: TGTGCCAGCAGCTTATTCGACGGTACCTATGGCTACACCTTC.

The chain carries TRBV28 and TRBJ2-1; D is perhaps TRBD2 (6 bases). Germline V gene data show CDR1 as MDHEN and CDR2 as SYDVKM. V lost 3 bases, J lost 5 bases, and 20 bases lay in between. This CDR3 contains 17 residues. CDR3 sequence reads: CASSFKLYGSGNNEQFF. The CDR3 DNA sequence: TGTGCCAGCAGTTTTAAACTATACGGGAGCGGAAACAATGAGCAGTTCTTC.

The chain carries TRBV6-5 and TRBJ2-4; possible D gene TRBD2, 6 bases. This CDR3 region has 14 residues. The V end was cut by 2 bases, the J end by 8 bases, with 13 bases between. Germline V CDR1 and CDR2: MNHEY, SVGAGI. CDR3 residues: CASSYVVGGDIQYF. The CDR3 nucleotides are TGTGCCAGCAGTTACGTGGTAGGAGGGGACATTCAGTACTTC.